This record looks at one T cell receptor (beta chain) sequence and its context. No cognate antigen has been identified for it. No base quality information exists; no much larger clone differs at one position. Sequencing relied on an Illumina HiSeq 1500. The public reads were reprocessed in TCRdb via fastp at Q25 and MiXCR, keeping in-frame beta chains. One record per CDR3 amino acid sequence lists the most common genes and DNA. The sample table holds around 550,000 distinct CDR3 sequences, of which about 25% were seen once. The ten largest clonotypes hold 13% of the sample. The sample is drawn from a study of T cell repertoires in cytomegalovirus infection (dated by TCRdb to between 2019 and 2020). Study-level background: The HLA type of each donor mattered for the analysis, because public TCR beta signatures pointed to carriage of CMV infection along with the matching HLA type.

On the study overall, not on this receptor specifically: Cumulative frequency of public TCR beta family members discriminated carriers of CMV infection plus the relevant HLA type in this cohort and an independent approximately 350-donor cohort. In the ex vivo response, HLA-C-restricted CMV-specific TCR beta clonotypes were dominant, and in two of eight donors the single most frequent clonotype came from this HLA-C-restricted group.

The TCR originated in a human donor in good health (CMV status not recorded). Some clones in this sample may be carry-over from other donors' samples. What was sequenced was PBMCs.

The nucleotide sequence reads TGTGCCAGCAGCCGTAGGCGGGGGAACACTGAAGCTTTCTTT. It translates to CASSRRRGNTEAFF. This chain is built from TRBV11-2 and TRBJ1-1, with the identity of the D gene unclear. CDR1 and CDR2, per the germline V gene, are SGHAT and FQNNGV. The CDR3 has 14 amino acids, counting the end cysteine and phenylalanine. This entry keeps only the CDR3 DNA: 42 bases, framed from base 1. The V and J ends are trimmed by 5 bases and 1 base, leaving 11 bases between them.